This TCR beta chain was observed in a study of blood T cell repertoires in COVID-19. About the study: Sites in the United States, Italy and Spain provided acute and convalescent COVID-19 samples.

Original processing notes: For nucleated cells, counts were estimated from reference gene primer amplification. TCRdb's table, derived via immunoSEQ multiplex PCR, lists solely in-frame clones and lacks some. From that table come the V and J calls and clone size; the DNA was used to work out D and trimming. The repertoire consists of fewer than 300,000 clones, with more than 75% occurring once and the leading ten covering about 1.6%. The V end was cut by 8 bases, the J end by 0 bases, with 11 bases between. There are 13 residues in the CDR3. The rearrangement joins TRBV12-3 or TRBV12-4 to TRBJ2-7, with D perhaps matching TRBD1 (5 bases). The TCR comes from a woman in her forties who had recovered from COVID-19. Sequences were obtained from peripheral blood. CDR3 DNA: TGTGCCAGCGCCGACGACAGCTCCTACGAGCAGTACTTC. It codes for CASADDSSYEQYF.